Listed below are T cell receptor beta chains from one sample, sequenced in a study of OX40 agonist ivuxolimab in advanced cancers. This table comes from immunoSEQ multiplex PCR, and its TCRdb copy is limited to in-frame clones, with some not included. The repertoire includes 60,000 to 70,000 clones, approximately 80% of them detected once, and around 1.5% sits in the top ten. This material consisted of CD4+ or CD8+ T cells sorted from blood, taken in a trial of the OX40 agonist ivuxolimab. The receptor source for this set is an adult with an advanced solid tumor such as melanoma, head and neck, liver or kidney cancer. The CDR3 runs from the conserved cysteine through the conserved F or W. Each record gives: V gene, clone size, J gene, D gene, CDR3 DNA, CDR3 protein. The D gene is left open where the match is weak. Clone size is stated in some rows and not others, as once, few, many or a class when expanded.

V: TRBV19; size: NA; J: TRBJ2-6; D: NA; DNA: TGTGCCAGTAGTATACCGGGGATTTGGGCTGGGGCCAACGTCCTGACTTTC; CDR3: CASSIPGIWAGANVLTF
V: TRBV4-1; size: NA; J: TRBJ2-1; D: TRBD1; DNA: TGCGCCAGCAGCCGACCGACAGGGGGCTTCACCAATGAGCAGTTCTTC; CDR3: CASSRPTGGFTNEQFF
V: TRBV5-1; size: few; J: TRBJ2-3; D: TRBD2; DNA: TGCGCCAGCAGCTTGGGGGGAACTAGCGAAACAGATACGCAGTATTTT; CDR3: CASSLGGTSETDTQYF
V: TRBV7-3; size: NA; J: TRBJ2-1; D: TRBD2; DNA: TGTGCCAGCAGCTTAGGGTCGGGAGGGCCAAGGTACAATGAGCAGTTCTTC; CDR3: CASSLGSGGPRYNEQFF
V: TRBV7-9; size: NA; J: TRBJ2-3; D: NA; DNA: TGTGCCAGCAGCGAGACAGATACGCAGTATTTT; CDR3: CASSETDTQYF
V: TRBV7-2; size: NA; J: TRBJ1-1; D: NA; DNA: TGTGCCAGCAGTCCCCTCCCTGGGCAGGGGTTCGAAGCTTTCTTT; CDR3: CASSPLPGQGFEAFF
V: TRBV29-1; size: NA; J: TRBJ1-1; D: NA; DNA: TGCAGCGTTGCACAGGGCACTGAAGCTTTCTTT; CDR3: CSVAQGTEAFF
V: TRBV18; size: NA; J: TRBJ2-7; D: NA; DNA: TGTGCCAGCTCACCAGGGTCGGGCTACGAGCAGTACTTC; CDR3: CASSPGSGYEQYF
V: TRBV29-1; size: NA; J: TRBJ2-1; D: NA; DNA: TGCAGCGTTCGATTCTCTACAGGGAGTGAGCAGTTCTTC; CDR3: CSVRFSTGSEQFF
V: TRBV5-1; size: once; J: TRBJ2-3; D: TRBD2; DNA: TGCGCCAGCAGCTTGCCCGGGTTAGCGGGAGGCGGGTCAGATACGCAGTATTTT; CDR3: CASSLPGLAGGGSDTQYF
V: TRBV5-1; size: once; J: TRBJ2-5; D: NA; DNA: TGCGCCAGCAGCTTCCAGGGTAGGGAAGAGACCCAGTACTTC; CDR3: CASSFQGREETQYF
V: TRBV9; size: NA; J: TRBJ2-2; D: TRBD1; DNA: TGTGCCAGCAGCCTCGAGGGGGCGTGGACCGGGGAGCTGTTTTTT; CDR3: CASSLEGAWTGELFF
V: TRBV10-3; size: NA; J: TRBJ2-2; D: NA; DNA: TGTGCCATCAGTGAGGGGAACACCGGGGAGCTGTTTTTT; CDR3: CAISEGNTGELFF
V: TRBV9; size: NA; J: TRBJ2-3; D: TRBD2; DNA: TGTGCCAGCAGCGCCGGGAGGGGATCAGATACGCAGTATTTT; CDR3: CASSAGRGSDTQYF
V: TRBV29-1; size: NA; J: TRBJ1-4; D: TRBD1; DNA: TGCAGCGTCAGGGGGGTTGAAAAACTGTTTTTT; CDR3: CSVRGVEKLFF
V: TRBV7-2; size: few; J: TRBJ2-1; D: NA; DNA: TGTGCCAGCAGCTTGATGAGAGTAAATGAGCAGTTCTTC; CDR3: CASSLMRVNEQFF
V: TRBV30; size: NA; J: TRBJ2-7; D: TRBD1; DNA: TGTGCCTCGACGGACAGGGTCAACTACGAGCAGTACTTC; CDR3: CASTDRVNYEQYF
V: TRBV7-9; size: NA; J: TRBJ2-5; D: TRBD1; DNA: TGTGCCAGCAGGGACCTGACAGGGGGCGCAGAGACCCAGTACTTC; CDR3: CASRDLTGGAETQYF
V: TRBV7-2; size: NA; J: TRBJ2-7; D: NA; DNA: TGTGCCAGCAGCTTATTCCGGACAGACTACGAGCAGTACTTC; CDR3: CASSLFRTDYEQYF
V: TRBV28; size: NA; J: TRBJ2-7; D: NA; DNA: TGTGCCAGCAAAACGTCCTACTACGAGCAGTACTTC; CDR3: CASKTSYYEQYF
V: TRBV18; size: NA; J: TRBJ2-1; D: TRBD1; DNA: TGTGCCAGCTTACCCCAAGCCCAGGGGGTGAATGAGCAGTTCTTC; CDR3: CASLPQAQGVNEQFF
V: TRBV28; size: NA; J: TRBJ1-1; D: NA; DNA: TGTGCCAGCAGTCCTAGGGCCGGGGGTGAAGCTTTCTTT; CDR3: CASSPRAGGEAFF
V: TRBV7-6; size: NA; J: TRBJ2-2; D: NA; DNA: TGTGCCAGCAGCTTATCGAACCAGGGGTTTAAACCCGGGGAGCTGTTTTTT; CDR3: CASSLSNQGFKPGELFF
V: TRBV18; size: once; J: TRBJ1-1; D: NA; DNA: TGTGCCAGCTCACCGGGCGTGTTTGCTGAAGCTTTCTTT; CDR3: CASSPGVFAEAFF
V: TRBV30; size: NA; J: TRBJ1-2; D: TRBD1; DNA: TGTGCCTGGAGTTCCGGGACAGGTGGCTACACCTTC; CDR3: CAWSSGTGGYTF
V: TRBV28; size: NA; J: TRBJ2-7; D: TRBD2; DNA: TGTGCCAGCAGCTCCAGAAGGATAGCGGGAGGTCACTACGAGCAGTACTTC; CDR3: CASSSRRIAGGHYEQYF
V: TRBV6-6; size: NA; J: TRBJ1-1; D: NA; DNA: TGTGCCAGCAGAACTAGGGGCGGGAAGACTGAAGCTTTCTTT; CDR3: CASRTRGGKTEAFF
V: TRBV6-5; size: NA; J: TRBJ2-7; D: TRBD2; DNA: TGTGCCAGCAGACCCGGACTAGCGGTCTACGAGCAGTACTTC; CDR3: CASRPGLAVYEQYF
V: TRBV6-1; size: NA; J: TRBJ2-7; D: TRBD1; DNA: TGTGCCAGCAGTGGGAGCCGGGTGACAGGGGCCTACGAGCAGTACTTC; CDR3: CASSGSRVTGAYEQYF
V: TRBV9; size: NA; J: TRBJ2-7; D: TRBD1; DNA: TGTGCCAGCAGTCCAACCGGGACAGACTCCTACGAGCAGTACTTC; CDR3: CASSPTGTDSYEQYF
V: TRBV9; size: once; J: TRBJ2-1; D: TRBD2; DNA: TGTGCCAGCAGCGACGGACTAGCGGACAATGAGCAGTTCTTC; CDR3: CASSDGLADNEQFF
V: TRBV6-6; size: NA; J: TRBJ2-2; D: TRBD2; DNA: TGTGCCAGCAGTTACTCGGCGGGAGGGTCCACCGGGGAGCTGTTTTTT; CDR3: CASSYSAGGSTGELFF
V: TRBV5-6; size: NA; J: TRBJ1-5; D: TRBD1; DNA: TGTGCCAGCAGCTTGTATGTGACAGGGACAAATCAGCCCCAGCATTTT; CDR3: CASSLYVTGTNQPQHF
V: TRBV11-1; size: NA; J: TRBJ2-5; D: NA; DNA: TGTGCCAGCAGCTTAGGTCCGTCAGAGACCCAGTACTTC; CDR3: CASSLGPSETQYF
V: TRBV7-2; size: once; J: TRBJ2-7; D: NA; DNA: TGTGCCAGCAGCTCCACCTCGGGGGGCGGCGAGCAGTACTTC; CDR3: CASSSTSGGGEQYF
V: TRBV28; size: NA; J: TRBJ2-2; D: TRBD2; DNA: TGTGCCAGCAGTTCCGGGACTAGCGGAGCGAACACCGGGGAGCTGTTTTTT; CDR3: CASSSGTSGANTGELFF
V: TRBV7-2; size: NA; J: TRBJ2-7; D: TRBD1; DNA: TGTGCCAGCAGCCGAGGACAGGTTAGGTACGAGCAGTACTTC; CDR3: CASSRGQVRYEQYF
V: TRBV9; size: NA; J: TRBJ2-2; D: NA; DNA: TGTGCCAGCAGCGTAGACTTGATGACCGGGGAGCTGTTTTTT; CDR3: CASSVDLMTGELFF
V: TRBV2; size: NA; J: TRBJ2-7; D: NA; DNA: TGTGCCAGCAATGACGGGCGGGACAGACCCTACGAGCAGTACTTC; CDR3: CASNDGRDRPYEQYF
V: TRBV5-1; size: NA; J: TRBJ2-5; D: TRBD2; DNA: TGCGCCAGCAGCCTAGGACTAGCGGGATTTTCAGAGACCCAGTACTTC; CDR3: CASSLGLAGFSETQYF
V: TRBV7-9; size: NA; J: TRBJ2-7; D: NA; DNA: TGTGCCAGCAGTCGTAGGGACGCCACCTACGAGCAGTACTTC; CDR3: CASSRRDATYEQYF
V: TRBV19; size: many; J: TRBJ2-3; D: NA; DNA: TGTGCCAGTAGTCTCCGGACGGGAACCACAGATACGCAGTATTTT; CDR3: CASSLRTGTTDTQYF
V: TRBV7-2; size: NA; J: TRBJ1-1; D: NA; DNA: TGTGCCAGCAGCTCAAGGCCCCAGGGCAACACTGAAGCTTTCTTT; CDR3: CASSSRPQGNTEAFF
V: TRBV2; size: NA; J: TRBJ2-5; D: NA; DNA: TGTGCCAGCAGAGCAGGGTTGGGGAAAGAGACCCAGTACTTC; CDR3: CASRAGLGKETQYF
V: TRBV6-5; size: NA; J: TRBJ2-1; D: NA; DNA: TGTGCATCCCGGCAGGCGGACTCCTACAATGAGCAGTTCTTC; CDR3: CASRQADSYNEQFF
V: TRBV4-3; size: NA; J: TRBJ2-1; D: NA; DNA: TGCGCCAGCAGCCAAGAAAGGACGGGGCAGCAGTTCTTC; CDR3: CASSQERTGQQFF
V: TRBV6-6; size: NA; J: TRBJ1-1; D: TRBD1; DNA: TGTGCCAGCAGGCAACAGGGGATGAACACTGAAGCTTTCTTT; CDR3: CASRQQGMNTEAFF
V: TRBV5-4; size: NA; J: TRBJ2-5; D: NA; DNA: TGTGCCAGCAGCTTGGATGTGGAGGAGACCCAGTACTTC; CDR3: CASSLDVEETQYF
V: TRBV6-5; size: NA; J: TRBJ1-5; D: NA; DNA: TGTGCCAGCAGTTCCCGAGGTCTGCAGCCCCAGCATTTT; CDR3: CASSSRGLQPQHF